Sequencing of this T cell receptor (beta chain) was carried out in a study of CD8 T cells in Susac syndrome. The ends lost 4 bases at V and 0 bases at J; junction bases unmatched: 5. This CDR3 has 16 residues. The germline gives CDR1 MGHRA, CDR2 YSYEKL. With random hexamers, reverse transcription was performed on about 0.5 to 1 ug of RNA. MiXCR, applied by TCRdb to the immunoSEQ multiplex PCR reads, yields one record per CDR3 protein. The sample carries about 400,000 distinct CDR3 sequences, approximately 89% recorded once. TCR beta sequencing covered blood CD8+ and CD4+ T cells. This clonotype appeared once.

This clonotype originated in a human donor with multiple sclerosis. V usage is TRBV4-1 and J usage is TRBJ1-1, with 10 bases lining up with TRBD1. Input material: CD8+ T cells from PBMCs. The CDR3 spells CASSLDRGELNTEAFF. Here the CDR3 DNA reads TGCGCCAGCAGCCTGGACAGGGGGGAACTGAACACTGAAGCTTTCTTT.